This is a list of T cell receptor beta chains from one sample in a study of immune heterogeneity within non-small cell lung tumors. TCRdb re-called the multiplex PCR reads with MiXCR, one entry per CDR3 protein. There are 6,500 or so distinct CDR3 sequences in the sample; around 20% occur only once, and more than 11% lies in the top ten. Specimen: lung tumor tissue. Source of these receptors: a female donor with non-small cell lung cancer. Each CDR3 is given with its conserved first and last residue. Fields, in order: CDR3 protein, CDR3 DNA, J gene, D gene, clone size, V gene. The D gene is left open where the match is weak. Size is omitted from some rows. Given values are once, few, many or a class for expanded clones.

CDR3: CASSPQGAGVGEQFF
DNA: TGTGCCAGCAGCCCCCAGGGAGCGGGAGTTGGGGAGCAGTTCTTC
J: TRBJ2-1
D: TRBD2
size: .
V: TRBV7-9

CDR3: CASSDSSKGTEAFF
DNA: TGTGCCAGCAGTGACTCGTCTAAAGGGACTGAAGCTTTCTTT
J: TRBJ1-1
D: .
size: few
V: TRBV6-4

CDR3: CSAREGLANYNEQFF
DNA: TGCAGTGCTAGAGAGGGACTAGCGAATTACAATGAGCAGTTCTTC
J: TRBJ2-1
D: TRBD2
size: .
V: TRBV20-1

CDR3: CSVEDDTSGPTDTQYF
DNA: TGCAGCGTTGAAGATGACACTAGCGGTCCCACAGATACGCAGTATTTT
J: TRBJ2-3
D: TRBD2
size: few
V: TRBV29-1

CDR3: CASSSPRPGLVRNEQFF
DNA: TGTGCCAGCAGTTCCCCCCGACCGGGACTAGTACGCAATGAGCAGTTCTTC
J: TRBJ2-1
D: TRBD2
size: .
V: TRBV6-5

CDR3: CASSPLDVGEAFF
DNA: TGTGCCAGCTCACCGCTGGACGTCGGTGAAGCTTTCTTT
J: TRBJ1-1
D: .
size: few
V: TRBV18

CDR3: CASSLGGTGWNNEQFF
DNA: TGTGCCAGCAGCCTCGGTGGGACAGGGTGGAACAATGAGCAGTTCTTC
J: TRBJ2-1
D: TRBD1
size: few
V: TRBV9

CDR3: CASSYGQANTGELFF
DNA: TGTGCCAGCAGCTACGGACAGGCGAACACCGGGGAGCTGTTTTTT
J: TRBJ2-2
D: TRBD1
size: .
V: TRBV28

CDR3: CASMQDGNLYEQYF
DNA: TGTGCCAGCATGCAGGACGGGAACTTGTACGAGCAGTACTTC
J: TRBJ2-7
D: .
size: medium-sized
V: TRBV2

CDR3: CASSYTSGTDNEQFF
DNA: TGTGCCAGCAGTTACACTAGCGGGACCGACAATGAGCAGTTCTTC
J: TRBJ2-1
D: TRBD2
size: few
V: TRBV6-6

CDR3: CSADLSGDTDNEQFF
DNA: TGCAGCGCCGACCTATCGGGGGACACGGACAATGAGCAGTTCTTC
J: TRBJ2-1
D: .
size: .
V: TRBV29-1

CDR3: CASSYTGTGGRTHQAFF
DNA: TGTGCCAGCAGTTACACCGGGACAGGGGGCCGGACCCATCAAGCTTTCTTT
J: TRBJ1-1
D: TRBD1
size: once
V: TRBV6-2/TRBV6-3

CDR3: CASSQVPTSGNTIYF
DNA: TGTGCCAGCAGCCAAGTCCCCACCTCTGGAAACACCATATATTTT
J: TRBJ1-3
D: .
size: medium-sized
V: TRBV3-1

CDR3: CSARDPRPLQGKSHYNEQFF
DNA: TGCAGTGCTAGGGACCCAAGACCCTTACAGGGGAAATCCCATTACAATGAGCAGTTCTTC
J: TRBJ2-1
D: TRBD1
size: medium-sized
V: TRBV20-1

CDR3: CASQNPNEKLFF
DNA: TGTGCCAGCCAAAATCCTAATGAAAAACTGTTTTTT
J: TRBJ1-4
D: .
size: medium-sized
V: TRBV6-5

CDR3: CASSFTSGGDPNSPLHF
DNA: TGTGCCAGCAGCTTTACCTCAGGGGGCGACCCCAATTCACCCCTCCACTTT
J: TRBJ1-6
D: TRBD1
size: few
V: TRBV7-9

CDR3: CSAAPSTDTQYF
DNA: TGCAGTGCCGCACCTTCCACAGATACGCAGTATTTT
J: TRBJ2-3
D: .
size: few
V: TRBV20-1

CDR3: CASSIGGAGGIGEQFF
DNA: TGTGCCAGTAGTATAGGAGGGGCGGGAGGAATAGGTGAGCAGTTCTTC
J: TRBJ2-1
D: TRBD2
size: medium-sized
V: TRBV19

CDR3: CASSQSGAYGYTF
DNA: TGTGCCAGCAGCCAATCGGGAGCCTATGGCTACACCTTC
J: TRBJ1-2
D: .
size: .
V: TRBV16

CDR3: CASSRVPGQGANNEQFF
DNA: TGTGCCAGCTCACGAGTACCGGGACAGGGGGCGAACAATGAGCAGTTCTTC
J: TRBJ2-1
D: TRBD1
size: few
V: TRBV18

CDR3: CASTPQAGVVETQYF
DNA: TGCGCCAGCACTCCTCAGGCGGGGGTGGTAGAGACCCAGTACTTC
J: TRBJ2-5
D: TRBD2
size: .
V: TRBV5-1

CDR3: CASSPRLAGDEAGELFF
DNA: TGTGCCAGCAGTCCAAGACTAGCGGGAGATGAAGCCGGGGAGCTGTTTTTT
J: TRBJ2-2
D: TRBD2
size: medium-sized
V: TRBV27

CDR3: CASSFPRTEAFF
DNA: TGTGCCAGCAGTTTTCCGCGGACTGAAGCTTTCTTT
J: TRBJ1-1
D: .
size: medium-sized
V: TRBV28

CDR3: CASSYSLENTDTQYF
DNA: TGTGCCAGCAGTTACTCGCTAGAGAACACAGATACGCAGTATTTT
J: TRBJ2-3
D: .
size: .
V: TRBV6-6

CDR3: CSARASPAATEAFF
DNA: TGCAGTGCTAGAGCGAGTCCCGCTGCCACTGAAGCTTTCTTT
J: TRBJ1-1
D: .
size: medium-sized
V: TRBV20-1

CDR3: CASSYGQGTEAFF
DNA: TGTGCCAGCAGTTACGGACAGGGGACTGAAGCTTTCTTT
J: TRBJ1-1
D: TRBD1
size: medium-sized
V: TRBV6-5

CDR3: CSTSDWTSGSINEQFF
DNA: TGTTCCACCAGTGATTGGACTAGCGGGAGTATCAATGAGCAGTTCTTC
J: TRBJ2-1
D: TRBD2
size: .
V: TRBV24-1

CDR3: CASRSGVEQFF
DNA: TGTGCCAGCAGAAGCGGCGTTGAGCAGTTCTTC
J: TRBJ2-1
D: .
size: .
V: TRBV13

CDR3: CASSVDGRSRDTIYF
DNA: TGTGCCAGCAGCGTAGACGGCAGGTCTCGAGACACCATATATTTT
J: TRBJ1-3
D: .
size: .
V: TRBV9

CDR3: CASSIRLLNEQFF
DNA: TGTGCCAGTAGTATCCGTCTCCTCAATGAGCAGTTCTTC
J: TRBJ2-1
D: .
size: few
V: TRBV19

CDR3: CASRPGHRTDTQYF
DNA: TGTGCCAGCAGGCCGGGACATCGCACAGATACGCAGTATTTT
J: TRBJ2-3
D: .
size: .
V: TRBV28